This T cell receptor (beta chain) comes out of a study of control samples from healthy donors and cancer patients. Some clones are missing from TCRdb's copy, which holds only in-frame ones; the method was immunoSEQ multiplex PCR. The table has around 30,000 clones, approximately 91% seen once. The sequenced material came from PBMCs. The sequence derives from a man aged 45-65 years with lung cancer.

The chain's CDR3 is CASGSDSPLHF. The CDR3, as DNA: TGCGCCAGCGGTTCGGATTCACCCCTCCACTTT. This chain links TRBV10-1 with TRBJ1-6, with D hard to call. CDR1 is WNHNN and CDR2 is SYGVQD in the germline V gene (reference sequence). V lost 8 bases, J lost 8 bases, and 7 bases lay in between. This CDR3 is 11 amino acids long.